The 13 T cell receptor beta chains presented below share a single source sample, sequenced in a study of tissue T cells after allogeneic stem cell transplantation. Method: immunoSEQ multiplex PCR; TCRdb's copy keeps in-frame clones and lacks some. The sample has about a thousand clones; about 39% are singletons. The sequences come from stomach tissue, collected at autopsy. The origin of the receptors is a female patient between 40 and 69 years old with steroid-refractory graft-versus-host disease after an allogeneic stem cell transplant. A subset of T cells may come from the graft donor.

This clone was counted only a few times. The gene calls are TRBV24-1 and TRBJ2-6; a weak D match, TRBD2 (6 bases). This CDR3 comprises 17 residues. The germline gives CDR1 KGHDR, CDR2 SFDVKD. V was cut by 9 bases and J by 0 bases, with 17 bases left in between. The CDR3, as DNA: TGTGCCACCGGGACTTCAGCAACCTTCTCTGGGGCCAACGTCCTGACTTTC. Its translation: CATGTSATFSGANVLTF.

By proportion, this clone is large. The V call is TRBV16, the J call TRBJ2-7, with 9 bases aligning to TRBD2. This CDR3 has 14 residues. The germline V gene has CDR1 KGHSY and CDR2 FQNENV. V shed 4 bases, J shed 4 bases, and the junction held 5 bases outside the gene matches. CDR3 DNA: TGTGCCAGCAGCCGTAGCGGGGGTTCGTACGAGCAGTACTTC. Amino acid sequence: CASSRSGGSYEQYF. Full variable domain (remainder filled in from reference TRBV16 and TRBJ2-7): GEEVAQTPKHLVRGEGQKAKLYCAPIKGHSYVFWYQQVLKNEFKFLISFQNENVFDETGMPKERFSAKCLPNSPCSLEIQATKLEDSAVYFCASSRSGGSYEQYFGPGTRLTVT.

This clone has just a few counts. This chain uses TRBV7-9 with TRBJ2-7; D is undetermined. This CDR3 is 14 amino acids long. The V end lost 3 bases, the J end lost 3 bases, and 12 bases lay between the germline ends. Germline V lookup: CDR1 SEHNR, CDR2 FQNEAQ (reference sequence). The CDR3 nucleotides read TGTGCCAGCAGCTTGGGGTCCCTTCTCTACGAGCAGTACTTC. Its translation: CASSLGSLLYEQYF.

The chain recombines TRBV5-6 with TRBJ2-5; no definite D call. The length of the CDR3 is 12 residues. Germline-derived CDR1 and CDR2 are SGHDT and YYEEEE. With 1 base removed from V and 7 bases from J, the gap between germline ends came to 8 bases. The CDR3 loop reads CASSLKAGTQYF. In nucleotides, the CDR3 is TGTGCCAGCAGCTTGAAGGCCGGGACCCAGTACTTC.

This clone showed up just a few times. The V gene is TRBV5-1, the J gene TRBJ2-7; D perhaps matches TRBD2 (6 bases). V dropped 4 bases and J dropped 4 bases, with 15 bases sitting between them. Per the germline V gene, CDR1 is SGHRS and CDR2 is YFSETQ. The length of the CDR3 is 14 residues. The CDR3 reads CASSRTGELYEQYF. The CDR3 coding sequence is TGCGCCAGCAGCCGGACGGGGGAATTGTACGAGCAGTACTTC. Looking up the rest from reference TRBV5-1 and TRBJ2-7 gives the full variable domain: KAGVTQTPRYLIKTRGQQVTLSCSPISGHRSVSWYQQTPGQGLQFLFEYFSETQRNKGNFPGRFSGRQFSNSRSEMNVSTLELGDSALYLCASSRTGELYEQYFGPGTRLTVT.

J is TRBJ2-5 and V is TRBV6-5; the D gene could be TRBD1 or TRBD2 (5 bases each). Germline V lookup: CDR1 MNHEY, CDR2 SVGAGI. CDR3 length: 14 residues. Trimming took off 2 bases at V and 4 bases at J, with 11 bases between the two ends. As DNA, the CDR3 is TGTGCCAGCAGTTACAACTGGGGGTCAGAGACCCAGTACTTC. It is translated as CASSYNWGSETQYF.

The rearrangement joins TRBV7-6 to TRBJ2-2, with 12 positions matching TRBD1. V was pared by 4 bases and J by 3 bases, with 9 bases of the junction left unmatched. In germline, CDR1 is SGHVS, CDR2 FNYEAQ. This CDR3 is 18 amino acids long. For the CDR3, the DNA is TGTGCCAGCAGCTCGGTAGGGGACAGGGGGCTCTACACCGGGGAGCTGTTTTTT. It codes for CASSSVGDRGLYTGELFF.

The gene calls are TRBV5-6 and TRBJ2-7, with D uncertain. This CDR3 has 13 amino acids. Germline lookup yields CDR1 SGHDT and CDR2 YYEEEE. V was clipped by 0 bases and J by 1 base, with 5 bases between them. The CDR3 coding sequence is TGTGCCAGCAGCTTGGTAGGGTCCTACGAGCAGTACTTC. Protein: CASSLVGSYEQYF.

The chain combines TRBV2 with TRBJ2-7; 9 positions match TRBD1. J was trimmed by 6 bases and V by 4 bases; bases with no gene match: 1. Germline assignment: CDR1 SNHLY and CDR2 FYNNEI. The CDR3 runs 12 residues. CDR3 residues: CASSGTGVEQYF. DNA for the CDR3: TGTGCCAGCAGTGGGACAGGGGTCGAGCAGTACTTC.

Relative to its sample, this clone is large. This chain joins TRBV5-1 and TRBJ2-7; tentative D call: TRBD2 (5 bases). The CDR3 length is 12 residues. CDR1 and CDR2 from the germline V gene are SGHRS and YFSETQ. The V end lost 3 bases, the J end lost 3 bases, and 7 bases lay between the germline ends. The CDR3 bases are TGCGCCAGCAGCTCCCGGGGCTACGAGCAGTACTTC. Translating it yields CASSSRGYEQYF.

The chain has TRBV7-9 and TRBJ1-1; no reliable D call. The CDR3 consists of 13 residues. CDR1 and CDR2 (germline): SEHNR, FQNEAQ (reference sequence). V lost 2 bases to trimming and J lost 1 base, with 5 bases between them. DNA of the CDR3: TGTGCCAGCAGCTTACTCTGGAACACTGAAGCTTTCTTT. This gives the protein CASSLLWNTEAFF.

This clone is deemed large. This chain uses TRBV19 with TRBJ1-6; D is unclear. This CDR3 has 15 residues. The V gene lost 8 bases and the J gene lost 8 bases, with 19 bases spanning the gap. Germline CDR1 reads LNHDA; CDR2 reads SQIVND (reference sequence). For the CDR3, the DNA is TGTGCCAGTTCCCCGGACCGGGGTTTTTATTCACCCCTCCACTTT. Protein: CASSPDRGFYSPLHF.

The V gene is TRBV18, the J gene TRBJ1-4; D is possibly TRBD1 (6 bases). V was clipped by 3 bases and J by 6 bases, with 14 bases between them. The CDR3 spans 15 residues. CDR1 is KGHSH, CDR2 LQKENI, per germline. The CDR3 coding sequence is TGTGCCAGCTCACCGAACAGGGTTTCGGATGAAAAACTGTTTTTT. Protein sequence: CASSPNRVSDEKLFF.